A single sample gave rise to the 27 T cell receptor beta chains below, sequenced in a study of radiotherapy plus CTLA-4 blockade in lung cancer. The data were produced by immunoSEQ multiplex PCR, yet TCRdb's version contains in-frame clones alone and is incomplete. The data hold 90,000 to 100,000 clones, with approximately 72% observed a single time. The specimen was peripheral blood, collected from a patient treated with radiotherapy plus ipilimumab. These receptors were obtained from a human donor with non-small cell lung cancer who had a partial response to radiotherapy plus ipilimumab. Some clones in this sample may be carry-over from other donors' samples.

The chain couples TRBV11-3 to TRBJ1-2; tentatively, D is TRBD1 (6 bases). Trimming shortened V by 1 base and J by 3 bases, and 12 bases separated the two germline ends. Germline values: CDR1 SGHNT, CDR2 YENEEA. The CDR3 covers 15 residues. DNA of the CDR3: TGTGCCAGCAGCTTAGGGACAGAATTATACTATGGCTACACCTTC. This gives the protein CASSLGTELYYGYTF.

The V gene is TRBV7-8, the J gene TRBJ2-7; perhaps TRBD1 as D (6 bases). CDR3 length: 15 residues. The germline CDR1 and CDR2 sequences are SGHVS and FQNEAQ. The V gene lost 0 bases and the J gene lost 1 base, with 10 bases spanning the gap. The CDR3: CASSLADDRSYEQYF. The CDR3 DNA follows: TGTGCCAGCAGCTTAGCCGACGACAGGTCCTACGAGCAGTACTTC.

The J gene is TRBJ2-7, the V gene TRBV6-5; 8 bases are a match to TRBD1. V shed 2 bases and J 2 bases; nucleotides not matched to a gene: 5. Germline V CDR1 and CDR2: MNHEY, SVGAGI. The CDR3 length is 15 residues. CDR3 in DNA: TGTGCCAGCAGTTACGTTTCACAGGGGGCCTACGAGCAGTACTTC. Translating gives CASSYVSQGAYEQYF.

The rearrangement joins TRBV5-1 to TRBJ2-7, with D perhaps matching TRBD2 (5 bases). CDR3 length: 14 amino acids. CDR1 and CDR2 from the germline V gene are SGHRS and YFSETQ. V dropped 5 bases and J dropped 2 bases, with 14 bases sitting between them. The CDR3: CASRGSGDAYEQYF. CDR3 nucleotides: TGCGCCAGCAGGGGGAGCGGTGACGCCTACGAGCAGTACTTC.

This clone was seen a few times. This chain links TRBV7-3 with TRBJ2-2; 8 nucleotides line up with TRBD2. The trim removed 1 base at V and 5 bases at J, leaving 6 bases unmatched. The germline V gene encodes CDR1 SGHTA and CDR2 FQGTGA. The CDR3 covers 16 residues. The CDR3 spells CASSLMGTRGTGELFF. The CDR3 DNA is TGTGCCAGCAGCTTAATGGGGACTAGAGGAACCGGGGAGCTGTTTTTT.

A remark on this clone: The sample has other DNA sequences that encode this CDR3 too. This chain joins TRBV18 and TRBJ1-2; perhaps TRBD1 as D (5 bases). This CDR3 is 13 amino acids long. The ends were cut back, 3 bases at V and 8 bases at J, with 13 bases in the middle. In germline, CDR1 is KGHSH, CDR2 LQKENI. For the CDR3, the DNA is TGTGCCAGCTCACCGGCCGGGGGACCGGGCTACACCTTC. This translates into CASSPAGGPGYTF.

Only a few counts were recorded for this clone. The rearrangement joins TRBV6-1 to TRBJ2-1; D is perhaps TRBD1 (5 bases). The CDR3 is 16 residues long. Trimming left V 2 bases short and J 8 bases short, with 19 bases between. Germline CDR1 is MNHNS and CDR2 is SASEGT. The CDR3 coding sequence is TGTGCCAGCAGTGAACGGTTGGGGCTTGGGCTCTATGAGCAGTTCTTC. This encodes CASSERLGLGLYEQFF.

The gene calls are TRBV6-1 and TRBJ1-5, with a possible D match to TRBD1 (6 bases). Germline-derived CDR1 and CDR2 are MNHNS and SASEGT. The V and J ends lost 7 bases and 6 bases respectively, with 16 bases between them. This CDR3 is 14 amino acids long. The CDR3 reads CASTKQGRGQPQHF. In DNA, the CDR3 is TGTGCCAGCACCAAACAGGGACGTGGTCAGCCCCAGCATTTT.

The rearrangement uses TRBV11-3 and TRBJ2-7; weak D call: TRBD2 (5 bases). The CDR3 totals 11 residues. Trimming pared 4 bases from V and 4 bases from J, leaving 5 bases between. Germline assignment: CDR1 SGHNT and CDR2 YENEEA. The CDR3 coding sequence is TGTGCCAGCAGCTCGGGATACGAGCAGTACTTC. Translated: CASSSGYEQYF.

This clone was seen a single time. This rearrangement joins TRBV28 to TRBJ1-5; D uncertain. CDR3 length: 13 amino acids. V was cut by 2 bases and J by 4 bases, with 6 bases left in between. Germline V gives CDR1 MDHEN, CDR2 SYDVKM. The CDR3 is CASSLHGNQPQHF. Written as DNA, the CDR3 is TGTGCCAGCAGTTTACACGGTAATCAGCCCCAGCATTTT.

The chain employs TRBV7-9 and TRBJ2-1; no reliable D call. V was shortened by 0 bases and J by 5 bases, with 5 bases between the two germline ends. CDR1 is SEHNR, CDR2 FQNEAQ, per germline (reference sequence). The CDR3 sequence is 13 residues long. As DNA, the CDR3 is TGTGCCAGCAGCTTAGCTCCAAACAATGAGCAGTTCTTC. As protein: CASSLAPNNEQFF.

This chain connects TRBV18 to TRBJ1-5, with 9 bases aligning to TRBD1. The CDR3 is 15 residues long. V was pared by 6 bases and J by 7 bases, with 10 bases of the junction left unmatched. Germline CDR1 is KGHSH and CDR2 is LQKENI. The CDR3 protein is CASSLGSDRGQPQHF. The CDR3 coding sequence is TGTGCCAGCTCTTTGGGGTCGGACAGGGGACAGCCCCAGCATTTT.

The chain carries TRBV19 and TRBJ1-1, with a weak D call TRBD1 (6 bases). The V gene's germline CDR1 is LNHDA and CDR2 SQIVND (reference sequence). The CDR3 runs 16 residues. V was trimmed by 5 bases and J by 1 base, leaving 17 bases between them. The CDR3 coding sequence is TGTGCCAGTAGTCTCCGGGACACCTCCTGGAACACTGAAGCTTTCTTT. Translated: CASSLRDTSWNTEAFF.

The chain uses TRBV7-9 and TRBJ1-4; TRBD1 aligns across 8 bases. V lost 4 bases to trimming and J lost 7 bases; unmatched junction nucleotides: 5. CDR1 SEHNR and CDR2 FQNEAQ come from the germline V gene (reference sequence). This CDR3 contains 14 residues. The CDR3 bases are TGTGCCAGCAGCTCGCAGGGGGCGGTTGAAAAACTGTTTTTT. Translation gives CASSSQGAVEKLFF. Filled out from reference TRBV7-9 and TRBJ1-4, the complete variable domain reads DTGVSQNPRHKITKRGQNVTFRCDPISEHNRLYWYRQTLGQGPEFLTYFQNEAQLEKSRLLSDRFSAERPKGSFSTLEIQRTEQGDSAMYLCASSSQGAVEKLFFGSGTQLSVL.

By its share, this clone is medium-sized (0.01 to 0.1%). The chain carries TRBV11-2 and TRBJ1-2; 8 bases map to TRBD1. The CDR3 spans 13 residues. V was clipped by 5 bases and J by 7 bases; unmatched bases: 6. Germline values: CDR1 SGHAT, CDR2 FQNNGV. The DNA for the CDR3 is TGTGCCAGCAGCAGAGACAGGGGAGGTGGCTACACCTTC. Protein sequence: CASSRDRGGGYTF.

The CDR3 region is CASSLSTDTQYF. CDR3 bases: TGTGCCAGCAGCCTTAGCACAGATACGCAGTATTTT. The chain carries TRBV2 and TRBJ2-3; no firm D call. V was clipped by 6 bases and J by 0 bases, with 4 bases between them. Germline values: CDR1 SNHLY, CDR2 FYNNEI. The CDR3 consists of 12 residues.

This rearrangement joins TRBV5-1 to TRBJ2-1; TRBD2 aligns across 12 bases. The CDR3 runs 17 residues. V was pared by 3 bases and J by 8 bases, with 12 bases of the junction left unmatched. Looked up from germline, CDR1 is SGHRS and CDR2 is YFSETQ. This CDR3 is CASSWGPERLAGDEQFF. CDR3 nucleotide sequence: TGCGCCAGCAGCTGGGGGCCCGAGAGACTAGCGGGGGATGAGCAGTTCTTC.

This chain connects TRBV11-3 to TRBJ2-3; 9 nucleotides agree with TRBD1. The V gene's germline CDR1 is SGHNT and CDR2 YENEEA. J lost 0 bases, V lost 5 bases, and 3 bases had no gene match. CDR3 length: 15 amino acids. In DNA, the CDR3 is TGTGCCAGCAGCGACAGGGGGGTGAGCACAGATACGCAGTATTTT. It specifies CASSDRGVSTDTQYF.

The chain joins TRBV4-3 to TRBJ1-4, with 8 bases lining up with TRBD1. Germline loops: CDR1 LGHNA, CDR2 YSLEER. The CDR3 covers 17 residues. The trim removed 4 bases at V and 4 bases at J, leaving 11 bases unmatched. CDR3 amino acids: CASSPQYPDRVNEKLFF. In DNA, the CDR3 is TGCGCCAGCAGCCCCCAATACCCGGACAGGGTTAATGAAAAACTGTTTTTT.

This chain's CDR3 is CASSVDSGDEQFF. The CDR3 DNA sequence: TGTGCCAGCAGTGTGGACTCCGGGGATGAGCAGTTCTTC. The chain links TRBV6-4 to TRBJ2-1; D might be TRBD2 (5 bases). The CDR3 is made up of 13 amino acids. V shed 4 bases and J shed 8 bases, with 12 bases lying between them. Germline CDR1 and CDR2: MRHNA and SNTAGT.

This chain uses TRBV14 with TRBJ1-6; D ambiguous. Germline V gives CDR1 SGHDN, CDR2 FVKESK. The CDR3 totals 15 residues. Trimming pared 1 base from V and 10 bases from J, leaving 14 bases between. In nucleotides, the CDR3 is TGTGCCAGCAGCCAAGGTCGGGTTTCTGTCTCACCCCTCCACTTT. Its translation: CASSQGRVSVSPLHF.

The chain has TRBV28 and TRBJ1-5, with a possible D match to TRBD1 (5 bases). Between the trimmed V and J ends, which lost 6 bases and 5 bases, there was a span of 20 bases. Germline V gene data show CDR1 as MDHEN and CDR2 as SYDVKM. The CDR3 spans 16 residues. The DNA for the CDR3 is TGTGCCAGCAGCTCCGGGGGTTCGGGCCTCCATCAGCCCCAGCATTTT. Its protein is CASSSGGSGLHQPQHF. The entire variable domain, with the rest obtained from reference TRBV28 and TRBJ1-5, is as follows: DVKVTQSSRYLVKRTGEKVFLECVQDMDHENMFWYRQDPGLGLRLIYFSYDVKMKEKGDIPEGYSVSREKKERFSLILESASTNQTSMYLCASSSGGSGLHQPQHFGDGTRLSIL.

This clone was seen more than once but under ten times. The chain recombines TRBV27 with TRBJ2-7; 12 nucleotides match TRBD1. Per germline, CDR1 MNHEY and CDR2 SMNVEV (reference sequence). This CDR3 contains 15 residues. Losses at the gene ends were 7 bases for V and 6 bases for J; bases not matched to a gene: 10. This CDR3 reads CASNPRDRGLGEQYF. The CDR3 DNA reads TGTGCCAGCAATCCCCGGGACAGGGGGCTGGGCGAGCAGTACTTC.

The J gene is TRBJ1-4, the V gene TRBV4-3; tentative D call: TRBD1 (6 bases). The length of the CDR3 is 14 residues. Looked up from germline, CDR1 is LGHNA and CDR2 is YSLEER. Trimming pared 0 bases from V and 11 bases from J, leaving 13 bases between. This CDR3 reads CASSQDTGPGKLFF. For the CDR3, the DNA is TGCGCCAGCAGCCAAGATACAGGGCCGGGGAAACTGTTTTTT.

This clone has just a few counts. CDR3 nucleotides: TGTGCCAGTCATACAGGGATCGGGTCTAATGAAAAACTGTTTTTT. It is translated as CASHTGIGSNEKLFF. V is TRBV19 and J is TRBJ1-4; D is perhaps TRBD1 (6 bases). Trimming removed 8 bases at V and 3 bases at J, with 16 bases between. The CDR3 totals 15 residues. The germline V gene encodes CDR1 LNHDA and CDR2 SQIVND (reference sequence). The full variable domain, in which reference TRBV19 and TRBJ1-4 provide the parts outside the CDR3, is DGGITQSPKYLFRKEGQNVTLSCEQNLNHDAMYWYRQDPGQGLRLIYYSQIVNDFQKGDIAEGYSVSREKKESFPLTVTSAQKNPTAFYLCASHTGIGSNEKLFFGSGTQLSVL.

This clone was detected only once. J is TRBJ2-3 and V is TRBV7-9; the D gene is possibly TRBD2 (7 bases). Trimming removed 9 bases at V and 6 bases at J, with 22 bases between. The CDR3 has 15 amino acids. Germline loops: CDR1 SEHNR, CDR2 FQNEAQ (reference sequence). The CDR3 loop is CASYREGGHKDTQYF. Written as DNA, the CDR3 is TGTGCCAGTTACAGGGAGGGGGGCCACAAGGATACGCAGTATTTT.

The chain combines TRBV11-3 with TRBJ1-1; tentative D call: TRBD1 (5 bases). This CDR3 spans 15 amino acids. Per the germline V gene, CDR1 is SGHNT and CDR2 is YENEEA. Trimming took 4 bases from V and 1 from J, leaving 13 bases between them. The CDR3 DNA follows: TGTGCCAGCAGCTCTCCCGGGGGTTCGAACACTGAAGCTTTCTTT. It encodes CASSSPGGSNTEAFF.